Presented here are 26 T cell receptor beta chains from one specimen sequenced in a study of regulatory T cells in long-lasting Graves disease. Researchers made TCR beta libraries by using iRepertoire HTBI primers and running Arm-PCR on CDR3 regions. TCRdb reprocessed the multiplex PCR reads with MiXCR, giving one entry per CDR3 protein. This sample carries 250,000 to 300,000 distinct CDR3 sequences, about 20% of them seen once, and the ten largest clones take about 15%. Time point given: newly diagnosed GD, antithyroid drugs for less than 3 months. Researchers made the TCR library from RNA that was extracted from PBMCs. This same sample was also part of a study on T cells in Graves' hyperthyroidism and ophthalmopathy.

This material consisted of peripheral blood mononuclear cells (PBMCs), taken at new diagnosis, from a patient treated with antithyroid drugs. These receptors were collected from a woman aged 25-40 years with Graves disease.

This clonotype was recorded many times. The CDR3 bases are TGTGCCACCAGTGATGGTACAGGGGACGGCTACACCTTC. Translation: CATSDGTGDGYTF. The V gene is TRBV24-1, the J gene TRBJ1-2; TRBD1 agrees at 7 bases. Trimming at V came to 3 bases and at J to 8 bases, leaving 5 bases not matched to a gene. CDR3 length: 13 amino acids. CDR1 is KGHDR, CDR2 SFDVKD, per germline.

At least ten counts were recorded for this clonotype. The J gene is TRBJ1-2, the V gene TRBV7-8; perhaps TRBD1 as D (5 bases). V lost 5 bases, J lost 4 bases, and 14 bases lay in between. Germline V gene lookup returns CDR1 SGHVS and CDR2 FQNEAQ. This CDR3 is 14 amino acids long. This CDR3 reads CASSVRDFLYGYTF. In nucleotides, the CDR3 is TGTGCCAGCAGCGTCAGGGATTTCCTCTATGGCTACACCTTC.

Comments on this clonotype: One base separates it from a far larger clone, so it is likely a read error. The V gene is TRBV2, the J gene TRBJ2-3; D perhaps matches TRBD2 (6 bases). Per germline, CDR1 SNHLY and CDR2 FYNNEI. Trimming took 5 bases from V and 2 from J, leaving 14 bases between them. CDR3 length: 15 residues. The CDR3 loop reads CASSSGGEPTDTQYF. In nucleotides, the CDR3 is TGTGCCAGCAGTTCAGGCGGGGAGCCCACAGATACGCAGTATTTT.

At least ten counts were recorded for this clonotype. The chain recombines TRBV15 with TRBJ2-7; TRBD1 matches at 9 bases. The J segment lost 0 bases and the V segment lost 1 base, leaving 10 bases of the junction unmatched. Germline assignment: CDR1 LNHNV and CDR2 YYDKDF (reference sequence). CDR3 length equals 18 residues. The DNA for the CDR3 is TGTGCCACCAGCAGAGCGAGGGGAGGACAGGGGCCCTCCTACGAGCAGTACTTC. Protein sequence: CATSRARGGQGPSYEQYF.

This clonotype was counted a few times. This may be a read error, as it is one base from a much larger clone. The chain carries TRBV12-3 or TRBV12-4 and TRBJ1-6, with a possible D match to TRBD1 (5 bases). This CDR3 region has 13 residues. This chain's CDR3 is CASGLRGNSPLHF. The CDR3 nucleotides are TGTGCCAGCGGTTTACGGGGGAATTCACCCCTCCACTTT.

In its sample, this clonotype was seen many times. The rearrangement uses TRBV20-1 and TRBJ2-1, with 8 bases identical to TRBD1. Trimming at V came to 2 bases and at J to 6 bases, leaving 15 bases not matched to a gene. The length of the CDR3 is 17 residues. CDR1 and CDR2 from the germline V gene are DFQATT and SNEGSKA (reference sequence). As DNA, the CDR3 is TGCAGTGCTAGATCCCCCAGGGGGCCCACGGGGCGCAATGAGCAGTTCTTC. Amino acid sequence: CSARSPRGPTGRNEQFF.

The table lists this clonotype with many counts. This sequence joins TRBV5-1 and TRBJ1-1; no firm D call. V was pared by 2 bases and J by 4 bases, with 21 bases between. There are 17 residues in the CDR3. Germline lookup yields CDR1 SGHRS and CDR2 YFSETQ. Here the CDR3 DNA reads TGCGCCAGCAGCTTTACGAGCGGATCCATCGGCGGCACTGAAGCTTTCTTT. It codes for CASSFTSGSIGGTEAFF.

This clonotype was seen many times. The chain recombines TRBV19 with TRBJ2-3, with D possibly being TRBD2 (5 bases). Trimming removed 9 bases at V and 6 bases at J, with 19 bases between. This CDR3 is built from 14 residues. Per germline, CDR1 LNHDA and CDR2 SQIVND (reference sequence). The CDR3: CASRIRGRRDTQYF. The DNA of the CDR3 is TGTGCCAGCCGTATCAGAGGGCGGAGGGATACGCAGTATTTT.

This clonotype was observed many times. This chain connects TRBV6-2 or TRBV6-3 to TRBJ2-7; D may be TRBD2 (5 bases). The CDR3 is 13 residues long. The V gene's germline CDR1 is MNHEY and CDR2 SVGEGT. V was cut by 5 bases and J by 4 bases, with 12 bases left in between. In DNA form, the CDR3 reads TGTGCCAGCAGTAGAGGGAAGAGTTACGAGCAGTACTTC. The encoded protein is CASSRGKSYEQYF.

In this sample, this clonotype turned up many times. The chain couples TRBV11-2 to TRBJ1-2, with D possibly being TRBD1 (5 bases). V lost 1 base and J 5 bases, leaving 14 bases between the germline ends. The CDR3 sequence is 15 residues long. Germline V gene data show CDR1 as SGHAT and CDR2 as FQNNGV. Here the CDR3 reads CASSLAGRGVYGYTF. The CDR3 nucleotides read TGTGCCAGCAGCTTAGCGGGACGCGGCGTTTATGGCTACACCTTC.

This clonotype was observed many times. The CDR3 loop reads CASSQWSLESYEQYF. Here the CDR3 DNA reads TGTGCCAGCAGTCAATGGTCGCTCGAATCCTACGAGCAGTACTTC. The genes are TRBV28 and TRBJ2-7; the D is unclear. Germline V lookup: CDR1 MDHEN, CDR2 SYDVKM. This CDR3 has 15 residues. The V gene lost 5 bases and the J gene lost 1 base, with 15 bases spanning the gap. The entire variable domain, with the rest obtained from reference TRBV28 and TRBJ2-7, is as follows: DVKVTQSSRYLVKRTGEKVFLECVQDMDHENMFWYRQDPGLGLRLIYFSYDVKMKEKGDIPEGYSVSREKKERFSLILESASTNQTSMYLCASSQWSLESYEQYFGPGTRLTVT.

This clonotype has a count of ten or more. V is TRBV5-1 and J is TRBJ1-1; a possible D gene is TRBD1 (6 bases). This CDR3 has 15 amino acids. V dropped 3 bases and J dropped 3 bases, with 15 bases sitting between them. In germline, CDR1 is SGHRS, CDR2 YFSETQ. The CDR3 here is CASSSTGARDTEAFF. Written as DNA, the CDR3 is TGCGCCAGCAGCTCGACGGGGGCGAGAGACACTGAAGCTTTCTTT.

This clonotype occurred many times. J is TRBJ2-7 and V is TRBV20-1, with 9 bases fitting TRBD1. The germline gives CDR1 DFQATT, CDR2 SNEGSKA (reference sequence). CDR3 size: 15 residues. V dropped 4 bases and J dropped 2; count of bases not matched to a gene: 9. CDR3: CSAITPGQGPYEQYF. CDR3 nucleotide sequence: TGCAGTGCTATAACCCCGGGACAGGGACCCTACGAGCAGTACTTC.

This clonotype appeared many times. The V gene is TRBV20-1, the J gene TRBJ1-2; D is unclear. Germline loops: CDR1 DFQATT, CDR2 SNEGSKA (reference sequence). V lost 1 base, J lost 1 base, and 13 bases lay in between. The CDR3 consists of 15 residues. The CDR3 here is CSARVIMAVNYGYTF. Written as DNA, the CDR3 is TGCAGTGCTAGAGTGATTATGGCTGTTAACTATGGCTACACCTTC.

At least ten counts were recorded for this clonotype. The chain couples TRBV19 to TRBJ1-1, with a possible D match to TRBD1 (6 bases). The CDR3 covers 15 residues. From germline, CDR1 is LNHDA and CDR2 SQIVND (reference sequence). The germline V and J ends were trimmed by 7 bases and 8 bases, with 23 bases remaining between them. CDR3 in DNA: TGTGCCAGTAATAGGGGGAGACGGCATCCGACCGAAGCTTTCTTT. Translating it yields CASNRGRRHPTEAFF.

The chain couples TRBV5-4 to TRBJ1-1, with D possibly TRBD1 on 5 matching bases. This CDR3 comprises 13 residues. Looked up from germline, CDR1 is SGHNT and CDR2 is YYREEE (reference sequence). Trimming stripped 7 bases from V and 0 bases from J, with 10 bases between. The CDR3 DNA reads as TGTGCCAGCGGCTCGGGGCTGAACACTGAAGCTTTCTTT. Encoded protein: CASGSGLNTEAFF.

CDR3 region: CASGLVGKWLFF. CDR3 sequence (DNA): TGTGCTAGTGGTTTGGTTGGGAAATGGTTGTTTTTT. The chain joins TRBV12-5 to TRBJ1-4; D is ambiguous. Looked up from germline, CDR1 is LGHNT and CDR2 is FRNRAP. The V gene lost 0 bases and the J gene lost 15 bases, with 11 bases spanning the gap. This CDR3 spans 12 amino acids.

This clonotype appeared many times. CDR3 nucleotides: TGTGCCAGCAGCCTGTCACTTAGCACAGATACGCAGTATTTT. It is translated as CASSLSLSTDTQYF. The rearrangement links TRBV3-1 to TRBJ2-3; D not resolved. Germline assignment: CDR1 LGHDT and CDR2 YNNKEL (reference sequence). This CDR3 contains 14 residues. The V end lost 4 bases, the J end lost 0 bases, and 8 bases lay between the germline ends.

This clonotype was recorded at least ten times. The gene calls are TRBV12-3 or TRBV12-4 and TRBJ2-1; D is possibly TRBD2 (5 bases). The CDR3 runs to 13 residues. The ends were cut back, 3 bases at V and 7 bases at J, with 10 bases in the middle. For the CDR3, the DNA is TGTGCCAGCAGTTTCCCGACGGGGAATGAGCAGTTCTTC. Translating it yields CASSFPTGNEQFF.

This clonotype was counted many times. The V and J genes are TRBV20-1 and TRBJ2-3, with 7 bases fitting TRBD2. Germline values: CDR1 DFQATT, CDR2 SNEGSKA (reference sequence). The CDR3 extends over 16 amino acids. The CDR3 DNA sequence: TGCTTAGTCCGTGGGGCGGGAGCCCATAGCACAGATACGCAGTATTTT. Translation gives CLVRGAGAHSTDTQYF.

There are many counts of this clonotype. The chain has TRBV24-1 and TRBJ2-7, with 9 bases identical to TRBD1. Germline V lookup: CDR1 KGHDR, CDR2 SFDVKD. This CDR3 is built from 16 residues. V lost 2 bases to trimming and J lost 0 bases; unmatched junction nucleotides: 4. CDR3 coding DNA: TGTGCCACCAGTGATTCCCCGACAGGGGGCTCCTACGAGCAGTACTTC. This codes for CATSDSPTGGSYEQYF.

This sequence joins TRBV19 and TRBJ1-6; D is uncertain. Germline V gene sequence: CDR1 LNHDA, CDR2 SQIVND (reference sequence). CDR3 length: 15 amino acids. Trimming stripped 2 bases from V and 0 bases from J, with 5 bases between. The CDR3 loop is CASSIPSSYNSPLHF. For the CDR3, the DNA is TGTGCCAGTAGTATACCAAGCTCCTATAATTCACCCCTCCACTTT.

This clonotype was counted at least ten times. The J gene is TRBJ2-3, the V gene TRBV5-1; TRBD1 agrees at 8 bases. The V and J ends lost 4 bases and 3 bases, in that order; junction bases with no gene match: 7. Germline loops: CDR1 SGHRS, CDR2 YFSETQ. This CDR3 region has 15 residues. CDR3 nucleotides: TGCGCCAGCAGCCACGGACAGGGTATTACAGATACGCAGTATTTT. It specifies CASSHGQGITDTQYF. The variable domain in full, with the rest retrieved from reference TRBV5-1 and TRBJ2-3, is KAGVTQTPRYLIKTRGQQVTLSCSPISGHRSVSWYQQTPGQGLQFLFEYFSETQRNKGNFPGRFSGRQFSNSRSEMNVSTLELGDSALYLCASSHGQGITDTQYFGPGTRLTVL.

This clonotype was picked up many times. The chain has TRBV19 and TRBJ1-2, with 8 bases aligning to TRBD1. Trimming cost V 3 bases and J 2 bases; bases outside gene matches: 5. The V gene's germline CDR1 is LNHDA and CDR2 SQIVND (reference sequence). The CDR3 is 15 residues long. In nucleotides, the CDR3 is TGTGCCAGTAGTATCCGGACAGGGCAGAACTATGGCTACACCTTC. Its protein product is CASSIRTGQNYGYTF.

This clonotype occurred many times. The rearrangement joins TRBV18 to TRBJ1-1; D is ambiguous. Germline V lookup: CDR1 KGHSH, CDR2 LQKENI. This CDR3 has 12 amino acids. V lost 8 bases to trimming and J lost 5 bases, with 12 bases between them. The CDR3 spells CASSPSRTEAFF. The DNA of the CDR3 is TGTGCCAGCAGCCCAAGTCGGACTGAAGCTTTCTTT.

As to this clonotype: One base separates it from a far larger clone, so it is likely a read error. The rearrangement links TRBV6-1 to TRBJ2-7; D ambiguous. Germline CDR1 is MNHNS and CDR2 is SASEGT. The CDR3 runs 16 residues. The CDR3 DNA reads TGTGCCAGCTCACCATCAAAAAGGGCCGTCTCCTGCGAGCAGTACTTC. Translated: CASSPSKRAVSCEQYF.